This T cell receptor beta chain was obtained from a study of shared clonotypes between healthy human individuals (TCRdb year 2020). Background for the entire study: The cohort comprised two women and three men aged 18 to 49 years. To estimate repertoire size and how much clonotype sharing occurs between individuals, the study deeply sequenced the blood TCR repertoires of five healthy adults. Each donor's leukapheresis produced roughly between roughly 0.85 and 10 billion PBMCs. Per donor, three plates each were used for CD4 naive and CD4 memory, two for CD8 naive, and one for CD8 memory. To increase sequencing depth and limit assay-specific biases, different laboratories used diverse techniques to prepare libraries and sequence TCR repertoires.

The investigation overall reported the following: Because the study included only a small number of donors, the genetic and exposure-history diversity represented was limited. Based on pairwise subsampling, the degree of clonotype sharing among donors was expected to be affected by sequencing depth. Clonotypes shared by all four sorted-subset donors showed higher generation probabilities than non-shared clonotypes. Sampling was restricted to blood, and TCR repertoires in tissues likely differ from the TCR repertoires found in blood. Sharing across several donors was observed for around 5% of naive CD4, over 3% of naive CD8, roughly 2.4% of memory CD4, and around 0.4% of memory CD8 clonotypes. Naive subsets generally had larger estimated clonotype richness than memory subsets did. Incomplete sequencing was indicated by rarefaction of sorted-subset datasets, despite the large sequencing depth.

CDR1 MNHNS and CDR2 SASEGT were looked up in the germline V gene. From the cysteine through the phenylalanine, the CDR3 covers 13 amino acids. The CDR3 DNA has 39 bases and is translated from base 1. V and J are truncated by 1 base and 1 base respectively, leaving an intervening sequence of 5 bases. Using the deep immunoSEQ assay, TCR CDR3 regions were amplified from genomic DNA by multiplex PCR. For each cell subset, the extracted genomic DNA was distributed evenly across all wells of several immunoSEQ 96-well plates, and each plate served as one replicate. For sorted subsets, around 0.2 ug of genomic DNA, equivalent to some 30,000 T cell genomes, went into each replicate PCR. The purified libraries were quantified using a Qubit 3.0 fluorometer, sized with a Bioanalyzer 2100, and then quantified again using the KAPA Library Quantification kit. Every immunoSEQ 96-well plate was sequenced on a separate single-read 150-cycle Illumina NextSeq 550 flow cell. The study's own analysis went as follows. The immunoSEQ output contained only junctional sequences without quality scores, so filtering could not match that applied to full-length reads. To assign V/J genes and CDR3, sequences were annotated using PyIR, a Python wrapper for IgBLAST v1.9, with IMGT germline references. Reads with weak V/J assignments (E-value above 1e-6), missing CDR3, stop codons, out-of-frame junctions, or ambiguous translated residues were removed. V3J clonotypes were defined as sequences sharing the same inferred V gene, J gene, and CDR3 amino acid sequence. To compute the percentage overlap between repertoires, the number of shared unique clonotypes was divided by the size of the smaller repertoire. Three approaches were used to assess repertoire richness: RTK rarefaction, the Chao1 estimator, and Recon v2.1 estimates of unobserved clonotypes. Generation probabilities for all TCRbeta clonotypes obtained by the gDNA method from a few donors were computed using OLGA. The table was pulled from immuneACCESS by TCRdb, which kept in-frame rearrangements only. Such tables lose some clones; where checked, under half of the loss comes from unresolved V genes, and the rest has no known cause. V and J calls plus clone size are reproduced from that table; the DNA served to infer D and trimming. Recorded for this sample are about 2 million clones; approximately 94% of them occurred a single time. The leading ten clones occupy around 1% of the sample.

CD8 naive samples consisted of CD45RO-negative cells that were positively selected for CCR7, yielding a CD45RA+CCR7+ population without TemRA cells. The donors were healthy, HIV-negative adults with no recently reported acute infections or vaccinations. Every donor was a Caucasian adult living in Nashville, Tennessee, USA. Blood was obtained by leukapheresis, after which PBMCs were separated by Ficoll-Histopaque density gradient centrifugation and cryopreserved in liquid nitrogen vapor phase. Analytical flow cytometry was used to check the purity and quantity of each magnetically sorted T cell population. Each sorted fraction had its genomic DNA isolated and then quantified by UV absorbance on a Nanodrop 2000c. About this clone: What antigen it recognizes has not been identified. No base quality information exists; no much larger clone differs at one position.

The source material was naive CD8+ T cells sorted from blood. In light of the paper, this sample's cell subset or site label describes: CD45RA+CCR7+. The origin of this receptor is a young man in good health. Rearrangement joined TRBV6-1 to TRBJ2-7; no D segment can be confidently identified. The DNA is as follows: TGTGCCAGCAGTGAAGTTGAGTCCTACGAGCAGTACTTC. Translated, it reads CASSEVESYEQYF.